Below are 20 T cell receptor beta chains sequenced from a single sample in a study of T cells in Graves' hyperthyroidism and ophthalmopathy. What was amplified from RNA transcripts were TCR beta CDR3 regions. The TCR CDR3 was amplified in a first-round RT-PCR using the HTBI primer set. TCRdb reanalysed the multiplex PCR reads using MiXCR and keeps one entry per CDR3 protein. The sample lists some 550,000 distinct CDR3 sequences, around 21% seen once, with about 30% in the top ten. The sequenced sample consisted of blood. Receptor source: a man younger than 30 with Graves' hyperthyroidism.

This clonotype was seen many times. The J gene is TRBJ1-6, the V gene TRBV2, with unresolved D. This CDR3 is 11 amino acids long. Trimming cost V 4 bases and J 14 bases, with 9 bases left between them. Germline lookup yields CDR1 SNHLY and CDR2 FYNNEI. The CDR3 bases are TGTGCCAGCAGTGTTCAAAATTCCCTCCACTTT. Translated: CASSVQNSLHF.

This chain joins TRBV28 and TRBJ2-5; no clear D gene. The V gene lost 6 bases and the J gene lost 5 bases, with 13 bases spanning the gap. Germline CDR1 reads MDHEN; CDR2 reads SYDVKM. This CDR3 region has 13 residues. CDR3 DNA: TGTGCCAGCAGACTTCCCCTGACCGAGACCCAGTACTTC. This gives the protein CASRLPLTETQYF.

This clonotype has only a few counts. The junction and the germline gene differ at one end; a read error may be behind it. J is TRBJ2-7 and V is TRBV20-1; D is perhaps TRBD2 (5 bases). The CDR3 sequence is 13 residues long. The germline V gene encodes CDR1 DFQATT and CDR2 SNEGSKA (reference sequence). CDR3 amino acids: CSARDGDSYEQYF. The CDR3 region has the DNA TGCAGTGCTCGAGACGGGGATTCCTACGAGCAGTACTTC.

The V gene is TRBV7-4, the J gene TRBJ1-3, with unresolved D. This CDR3 comprises 17 residues. Trimming cost V 5 bases and J 0 bases, with 17 bases left between them. Germline CDR1 is SGHVT and CDR2 is SQSDAQ. As DNA, the CDR3 is TGTGCCAGCAGCCCCTCCCCCGGAGTTAGCTCTGGAAACACCATATATTTT. The encoded protein is CASSPSPGVSSGNTIYF.

The CDR3 DNA reads TGTGCCAGCAGCTTAGAAGGGGTTGCTGGAAACACCATATATTTT. Translated: CASSLEGVAGNTIYF. The chain links TRBV11-2 to TRBJ1-3; D may be TRBD1 (5 bases). The ends were cut back, 0 bases at V and 2 bases at J, with 8 bases in the middle. Germline V gives CDR1 SGHAT, CDR2 FQNNGV. The CDR3 is 15 amino acids.

This clonotype appeared a few times. The V gene is TRBV4-1, the J gene TRBJ1-2, with D unresolved. Germline CDR1 and CDR2: MGHRA and YSYEKL. This CDR3 is 11 amino acids long. The germline V and J ends were trimmed by 1 base and 8 bases, with 5 bases remaining between them. CDR3 sequence: CASSQGKGYTF. The CDR3 nucleotides read TGCGCCAGCAGCCAAGGAAAGGGCTACACCTTC.

This clonotype appeared many times. This chain uses TRBV12-3 or TRBV12-4 with TRBJ1-5, with TRBD1 matching 9 bases. J gave up 1 base and V 6 bases, and 4 bases lay outside the gene matches. The CDR3 length is 15 residues. The CDR3 DNA sequence: TGTGCCAGCAGCCAACAGGGGGCGAGCAATCAGCCCCAGCATTTT. It codes for CASSQQGASNQPQHF.

To note about this clonotype: The CDR3 ends on some other residue instead of the conserved phenylalanine or tryptophan, so this is likely a read error. The DNA is left out, because the CDR3 cannot be placed on it with certainty; the CDR3 is given as TCRdb lists it. This chain links TRBV19 with TRBJ2-2. Germline V gene sequence: CDR1 LNHDA, CDR2 SQIVND (reference sequence). Counting both end residues, the CDR3 totals 15 amino acids. CDR3 sequence: CASSIVGLFAGELWL.

This clonotype has a handful of counts. This chain links TRBV20-1 with TRBJ1-6; 8 bases match TRBD1. This CDR3 contains 14 residues. Germline CDR1 reads DFQATT; CDR2 reads SNEGSKA (reference sequence). Trimming at V came to 5 bases and at J to 6 bases, leaving 6 bases not matched to a gene. CDR3 sequence: CSAGQGRSNSPLHF. Here the CDR3 DNA reads TGCAGTGCTGGACAGGGACGTTCTAATTCACCCCTCCACTTT.

This clonotype has a handful of counts. The V call is TRBV19, the J call TRBJ2-2; possible D gene TRBD1, 6 bases. The CDR3 is made up of 16 amino acids. Trimming shortened V by 2 bases and J by 0 bases, and 10 bases separated the two germline ends. Per germline, CDR1 LNHDA and CDR2 SQIVND (reference sequence). The chain's CDR3 is CASSILWGPNTGELFF. The CDR3 nucleotides are TGTGCCAGTAGTATACTCTGGGGGCCGAACACCGGGGAGCTGTTTTTT.

The gene calls are TRBV6-5 and TRBJ2-5, with D unresolved. Trimming took 5 bases from V and 7 from J, leaving 11 bases between them. This CDR3 region has 12 residues. Per the germline V gene, CDR1 is MNHEY and CDR2 is SVGAGI. The CDR3 here is CASSPWDGTQYF. The CDR3 DNA reads as TGTGCCAGCAGTCCCTGGGATGGGACCCAGTACTTC.

The sample holds many counts of this clonotype. The chain couples TRBV9 to TRBJ2-7; 9 nucleotides line up with TRBD1. Germline loops: CDR1 SGDLS, CDR2 YYNGEE. J gave up 4 bases and V 4 bases, and 9 bases lay outside the gene matches. CDR3 size: 15 residues. This CDR3 reads CASSSSRDRVYEQYF. CDR3 in DNA: TGTGCCAGCAGCTCGTCCCGGGACAGGGTTTACGAGCAGTACTTC.

V gene TRBV12-3 or TRBV12-4 combines with J gene TRBJ1-1; D perhaps matches TRBD1 (6 bases). With 6 bases removed from V and 5 bases from J, the gap between germline ends came to 19 bases. This CDR3 has 15 residues. In DNA form, the CDR3 reads TGTGCCAGCAGCCTAAACGGAGGGGGTATAACTGAAGCTTTCTTT. Translated: CASSLNGGGITEAFF.

This chain joins TRBV5-1 and TRBJ1-2, with D hard to call. Germline CDR1 is SGHRS and CDR2 is YFSETQ. V lost 4 bases to trimming and J lost 5 bases, with 12 bases between them. There are 13 residues in the CDR3. The DNA for the CDR3 is TGCGCCAGCAGCCGAAGGGCGGAATATGGCTACACCTTC. It codes for CASSRRAEYGYTF. Full variable domain (remainder filled in from reference TRBV5-1 and TRBJ1-2): KAGVTQTPRYLIKTRGQQVTLSCSPISGHRSVSWYQQTPGQGLQFLFEYFSETQRNKGNFPGRFSGRQFSNSRSEMNVSTLELGDSALYLCASSRRAEYGYTFGSGTRLTVV.

This sequence joins TRBV11-2 and TRBJ1-1; 8 nucleotides agree with TRBD1. With 2 bases clipped from V and 5 bases from J, the junction kept 7 bases outside the gene matches. CDR1 is SGHAT and CDR2 is FQNNGV in the germline V gene. The CDR3 length is 15 residues. Written as DNA, the CDR3 is TGTGCCAGCAGCTTAATCGGACAGGGTGGAACTGAAGCTTTCTTT. It is translated as CASSLIGQGGTEAFF.

The CDR3 loop is CASSFYAGGSGELFF. The CDR3 DNA follows: TGTGCCAGCAGTTTTTATGCGGGAGGGAGCGGGGAGCTGTTTTTT. The chain joins TRBV12-3 or TRBV12-4 to TRBJ2-2; 9 bases align to TRBD2. V trimming: 3 bases; J trimming: 7 bases; junction bases outside the gene matches: 6. The CDR3 spans 15 residues.

The CDR3 here is CASSPSRLGEQYF. In nucleotides, the CDR3 is TGTGCCAGCAGCCCCTCTCGGTTGGGGGAGCAGTACTTC. The rearrangement links TRBV28 to TRBJ2-7, with D uncertain. The germline V gene has CDR1 MDHEN and CDR2 SYDVKM. This CDR3 contains 13 residues. Between the trimmed V and J ends, which lost 6 bases and 7 bases, there was a span of 16 bases. Using reference TRBV28 and TRBJ2-7 for the parts outside the CDR3, the full variable domain is DVKVTQSSRYLVKRTGEKVFLECVQDMDHENMFWYRQDPGLGLRLIYFSYDVKMKEKGDIPEGYSVSREKKERFSLILESASTNQTSMYLCASSPSRLGEQYFGPGTRLTVT.

This clonotype was seen at least ten times. The V and J genes are TRBV6-1 and TRBJ1-1; D gene uncertain. Trimming left V 3 bases short and J 3 bases short, with 8 bases between. Germline V lookup: CDR1 MNHNS, CDR2 SASEGT. This CDR3 is built from 13 residues. The CDR3 spells CASSDPLYTEAFF. DNA of the CDR3: TGTGCCAGCAGTGACCCCCTTTACACTGAAGCTTTCTTT.

A few counts support this clonotype. This chain connects TRBV5-1 to TRBJ2-7; D tentatively fits TRBD1 or TRBD2 (5 bases each). Looked up from germline, CDR1 is SGHRS and CDR2 is YFSETQ. Trimming stripped 2 bases from V and 11 bases from J, with 23 bases between. The CDR3 loop spans 15 amino acids. CDR3 coding DNA: TGCGCCAGCAGCTTAACCGGGACGGACCGAGGGGAGAAGTACTTC. As protein: CASSLTGTDRGEKYF.

The V call is TRBV27, the J call TRBJ2-7; D perhaps matches TRBD2 (7 bases). Germline V gene data show CDR1 as MNHEY and CDR2 as SMNVEV (reference sequence). Trimming took 8 bases from V and 3 from J, leaving 20 bases between them. This CDR3 has 15 residues. The CDR3 nucleotides read TGTGCCAGCTCCCCTCGGGGCGGGGGACACTACGAGCAGTACTTC. It translates to CASSPRGGGHYEQYF.